This TCR beta chain stems from a study of vaccination effects on CD4 cells after COVID-19. Some clones are missing from TCRdb's copy, which holds only in-frame ones; the method was immunoSEQ multiplex PCR. The table records tens of thousands of clones, around 78% of them present only once. With the ViraFEST assay, the study expanded antigen-specific CD4+ T cells using viral peptide pools, then sequenced them. With more than 9 days of culture completed, CD4+ T cells were isolated. Participants were vaccinated with two doses of either the BNT162b2 or mRNA-1273 vaccine. This CDR3 spans 15 amino acids. CDR1 is SGDLS and CDR2 is YYNGEE in the germline V gene. V trimming: 3 bases; J trimming: 3 bases; junction bases outside the gene matches: 3. Note on this clone: Its specificity is not known.

The sample here was CD4+ T cells from PBMCs cultured with HCoV-229E spike peptides, taken after COVID-19 vaccination. The chain employs TRBV9 and TRBJ2-1; 10 nucleotides line up with TRBD2. The sequence came from a human donor who received a COVID-19 vaccine. CDR3 nucleotide sequence: TGTGCCAGCAGCGGGCAGCGGGGGGGCTACAATGAGCAGTTCTTC. This translates into CASSGQRGGYNEQFF.